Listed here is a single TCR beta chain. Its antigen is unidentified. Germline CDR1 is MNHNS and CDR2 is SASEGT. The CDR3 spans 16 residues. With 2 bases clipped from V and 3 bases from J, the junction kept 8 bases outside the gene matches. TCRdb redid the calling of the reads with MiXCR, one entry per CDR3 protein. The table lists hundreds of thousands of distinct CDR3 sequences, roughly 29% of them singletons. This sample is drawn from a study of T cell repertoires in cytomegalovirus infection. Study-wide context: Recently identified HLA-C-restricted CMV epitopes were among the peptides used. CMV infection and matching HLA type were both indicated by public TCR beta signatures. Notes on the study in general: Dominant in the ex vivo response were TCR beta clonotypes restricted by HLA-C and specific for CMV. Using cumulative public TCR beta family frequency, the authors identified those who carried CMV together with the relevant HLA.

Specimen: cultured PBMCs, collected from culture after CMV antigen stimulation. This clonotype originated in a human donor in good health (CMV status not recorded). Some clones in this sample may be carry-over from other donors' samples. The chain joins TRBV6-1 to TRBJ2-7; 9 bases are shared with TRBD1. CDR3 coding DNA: TGTGCCAGCAGTGAAAGGGCGGGGACAGGGATCTACGAGCAGTACTTC. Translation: CASSERAGTGIYEQYF.